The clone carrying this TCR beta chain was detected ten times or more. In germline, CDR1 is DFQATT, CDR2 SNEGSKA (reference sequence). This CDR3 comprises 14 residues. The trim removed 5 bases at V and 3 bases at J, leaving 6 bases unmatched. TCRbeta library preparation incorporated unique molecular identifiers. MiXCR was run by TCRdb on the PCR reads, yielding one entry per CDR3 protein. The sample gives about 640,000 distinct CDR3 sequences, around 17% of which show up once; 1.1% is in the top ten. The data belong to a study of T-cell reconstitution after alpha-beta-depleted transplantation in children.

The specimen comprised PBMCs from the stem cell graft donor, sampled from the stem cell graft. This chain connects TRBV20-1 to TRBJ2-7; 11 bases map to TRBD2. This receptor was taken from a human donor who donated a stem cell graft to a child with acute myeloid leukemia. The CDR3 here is CSAVRLAGHYEQYF. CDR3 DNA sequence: TGCAGTGCTGTTAGACTAGCGGGGCACTACGAGCAGTACTTC.